A selection of T cell receptor beta chains follows, all from one sample in a study of monozygotic twins with inflammatory bowel disease. One entry per CDR3 protein, without DNA, is what TCRdb gives after re-calling the 5' RACE reads. The sample table sets out around 450,000 distinct CDR3 sequences. The material sequenced was blood. The receptors were gathered from a human donor with ulcerative colitis or Crohn's disease, or a healthy co-twin of an affected twin (not recorded which). Both conserved end residues are part of each CDR3.

CDR3	V	J
CASSPIMRSNTGELFF	TRBV5-1	TRBJ2-2
CASSLVARGTGELFF	TRBV7-2	TRBJ2-2
CSVEGARETQYF	TRBV29-1	TRBJ2-5
CACSGTPGGNEQFF	TRBV30	TRBJ2-1
CASSLDPGGYTF	TRBV7-8	TRBJ1-2
CASSSGPPTGELFF	TRBV7-2	TRBJ2-2
CASSLVGRDTEAFF	TRBV12-3/TRBV12-4	TRBJ1-1
CSVLRSTNNEQFF	TRBV29-1	TRBJ2-1
CASSYSKGDPYGYTF	TRBV6-5	TRBJ1-2
CASSLIQYSPLHF	TRBV7-3	TRBJ1-6
CASSLAPTGGEAFF	TRBV12-3/TRBV12-4	TRBJ1-1
CASSQDEPGAANEKLFF	TRBV14	TRBJ1-4
CAISESPWTSGGTDTQYF	TRBV10-3	TRBJ2-3
CASSSDQVGADTQYF	TRBV18	TRBJ2-3
CASSFGTGVGTGELFF	TRBV13	TRBJ2-2
CASQSYRDRNTEAFF	TRBV2	TRBJ1-1
CSAGIVPTYEQYF	TRBV20-1	TRBJ2-7
CASSWGTSGRAGEQFF	TRBV27	TRBJ2-1
CASSLVGLSGNTIYF	TRBV7-2	TRBJ1-3
CASSPLAAANTGELFF	TRBV3-1	TRBJ2-2
CASSYRLAPTDTQYF	TRBV6-2/TRBV6-3	TRBJ2-3
CASSPDSAYEQYF	TRBV7-2	TRBJ2-7
CSATDGLRSNQPQHF	TRBV20-1	TRBJ1-5
CASSWGTSGGLTYEQYF	TRBV5-5	TRBJ2-7
CASSMDRGRAYEQYF	TRBV6-1	TRBJ2-7
CSASVGGGGSSYNEQFF	TRBV20-1	TRBJ2-1
CASSYDGTSFNEQFF	TRBV6-2/TRBV6-3	TRBJ2-1
CASSAGLRGMEAFF	TRBV5-1	TRBJ1-1
CASSEPGPVGNTIYF	TRBV25-1	TRBJ1-3
CASSLEAGPSSGNTIYF	TRBV12-3/TRBV12-4	TRBJ1-3
CASSVRLAVGDEQFF	TRBV4-2	TRBJ2-1
CATHRAGGELFF	TRBV19	TRBJ2-2
CSATKRGTDTQYF	TRBV20-1	TRBJ2-3
CASSYFLVQGASYEQYF	TRBV6-5	TRBJ2-7
CASSQDPGLAGWGTGELFF	TRBV3-1	TRBJ2-2
CASSQQRSQETQYF	TRBV4-3	TRBJ2-5
CASSFVRPTDTQYF	TRBV7-9	TRBJ2-3
CASSPDQGEAFF	TRBV7-9	TRBJ1-1
CASRFGGGNTEAFF	TRBV2	TRBJ1-1
CASSLATNAEAFF	TRBV5-1	TRBJ1-1
CAWTTGTAGRSDTQYF	TRBV30	TRBJ2-3
CASSQFGRVNRADTQYF	TRBV6-2/TRBV6-3	TRBJ2-3
CSAPFWGETQYF	TRBV20-1	TRBJ2-5
CASSKDPPRQGPHGYTF	TRBV19	TRBJ1-2
CATSDGLPTGLAGGPAEQFF	TRBV24-1	TRBJ2-1
CATSRELAGAYEQYF	TRBV15	TRBJ2-7
CASSLVSVSTEAFF	TRBV5-1	TRBJ1-1
CASRQHQTDPQETQYF	TRBV4-1	TRBJ2-5
CASSLWASVSYEQYF	TRBV7-2	TRBJ2-7
CASSSGRSKGDEQFF	TRBV5-1	TRBJ2-1